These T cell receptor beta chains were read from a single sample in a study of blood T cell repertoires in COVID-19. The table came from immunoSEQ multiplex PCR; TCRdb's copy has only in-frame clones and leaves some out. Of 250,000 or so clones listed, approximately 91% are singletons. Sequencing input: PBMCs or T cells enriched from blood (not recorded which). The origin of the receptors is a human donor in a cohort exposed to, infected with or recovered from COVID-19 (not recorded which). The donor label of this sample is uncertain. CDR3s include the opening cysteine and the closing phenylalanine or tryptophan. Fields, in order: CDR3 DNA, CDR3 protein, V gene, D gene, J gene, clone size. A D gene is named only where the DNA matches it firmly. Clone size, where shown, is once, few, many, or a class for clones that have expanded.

TGTGCCAGCAGTTACTCGATGACCACAGCTAACTATGGCTACACCTTC CASSYSMTTANYGYTF TRBV6-2/TRBV6-3 NA TRBJ1-2 NA
TGTGCCACCACAGCTGGGGCCAACGTCCTGACTTTC CATTAGANVLTF TRBV15 NA TRBJ2-6 NA
TGTGCCAGCAGCTTGCTCTTCACAGATACGCAGTATTTT CASSLLFTDTQYF TRBV5-4 NA TRBJ2-3 NA
TGCGCCAGCAGCTTCCTGTCAGGGGGCGCGGGTGAGCAGTTCTTC CASSFLSGGAGEQFF TRBV5-1 TRBD1 TRBJ2-1 NA
TGTGCCAGTAGTATAGTCCCCTCGCGCCCGTTACCCCTCCACTTT CASSIVPSRPLPLHF TRBV19 NA TRBJ1-6 NA
TGTGCCAGCAGATCTTTTGGGGAGGAGCTTGGCTACACCTTC CASRSFGEELGYTF TRBV7-9 NA TRBJ1-2 once
TGTGCCAGCAGCCCAAAACTAGCGGGGGAAGTTGAGCAGTTCTTC CASSPKLAGEVEQFF TRBV5-4 TRBD2 TRBJ2-1 once
TGTGCCACCGGGGACAGGGGGCTCCACGAGCAGTACTTC CATGDRGLHEQYF TRBV25-1 TRBD1 TRBJ2-7 NA
TGTGCCAGCAGTTTACAGGGTTATAATTCACCCCTCCACTTT CASSLQGYNSPLHF TRBV2 NA TRBJ1-6 NA
TGTGCCAGCAGTGAGGCTTACAGGGACGTGTTTCCCTACGAGCAGTACTTC CASSEAYRDVFPYEQYF TRBV6-1 NA TRBJ2-7 NA
TGTGCCAGCAGCGTAGGCCCAGGGGGCGTCAGCACTGAAGCTTTCTTT CASSVGPGGVSTEAFF TRBV9 TRBD1 TRBJ1-1 NA
TGTGCCAGCAGCCAAGACCGGACAGGGGGCTATGGCTACACCTTC CASSQDRTGGYGYTF TRBV3-1/TRBV3-2 TRBD1 TRBJ1-2 NA
TGTGCCAGCAGTTACTCTGGGGGGGCCCCGAACACTGAAGCTTTCTTT CASSYSGGAPNTEAFF TRBV6-6 NA TRBJ1-1 NA
TGTGCCAGCAGCTTGGACAGGTATTACAATGAGCAGTTCTTC CASSLDRYYNEQFF TRBV7-8 TRBD1 TRBJ2-1 NA
TGTGCCTCCTCAGGGAACACTGAAGCTTTCTTT CASSGNTEAFF TRBV5-6 NA TRBJ1-1 NA